These 27 T cell receptor beta chains share one sample of origin, sequenced in a study of blood T cell repertoires in COVID-19. The assay was immunoSEQ multiplex PCR, and TCRdb's table has in-frame clones only and misses some. The table has about 50,000 clones, around four fifths seen once. What was sequenced was peripheral blood. The source is a human donor in a cohort sampled during active COVID-19.

J is TRBJ2-2 and V is TRBV4-1, with TRBD2 identical over 12 bases. J lost 5 bases, V lost 6 bases, and 1 base had no gene match. The CDR3 totals 14 residues. Germline V gene lookup returns CDR1 MGHRA and CDR2 YSYEKL. The CDR3, as DNA: TGCGCCAGCAGACTAGCGGGGGGAACCGGGGAGCTGTTTTTT. Translation gives CASRLAGGTGELFF.

The chain recombines TRBV11-2 with TRBJ1-5; tentative D call: TRBD1 (6 bases). Trimming left V 3 bases short and J 4 bases short, with 10 bases between. This CDR3 has 14 amino acids. Germline values: CDR1 SGHAT, CDR2 FQNNGV. In nucleotides, the CDR3 is TGTGCCAGCAGCTTTGGACAGCCTAATCAGCCCCAGCATTTT. As protein: CASSFGQPNQPQHF.

The rearrangement joins TRBV4-1 to TRBJ2-1; 14 bases agree with TRBD2. This CDR3 comprises 20 residues. The trim removed 1 base at V and 9 bases at J, leaving 17 bases unmatched. In germline, CDR1 is MGHRA, CDR2 YSYEKL. The CDR3, as DNA: TGCGCCAGCAGCCAAGGACGACTAGCGGGGGGGCCCCCCGGGGGGAGTGAGCAGTTCTTC. Translated, it gives CASSQGRLAGGPPGGSEQFF.

This chain uses TRBV7-9 with TRBJ2-2; D not certain. The CDR3 spans 12 residues. CDR1 and CDR2 (germline): SEHNR, FQNEAQ (reference sequence). Deletions cut 5 bases from V and 3 bases from J, with 4 bases between. DNA for the CDR3: TGTGCCAGCAGCCGCGACACCGGGGAGCTGTTTTTT. Protein product: CASSRDTGELFF.

The chain combines TRBV7-9 with TRBJ2-1; 7 nucleotides line up with TRBD1. The junction had 8 bases not matched to a gene; V was cut back by 6 bases and J by 0 bases. The CDR3 has 16 amino acids. Germline CDR1 SEHNR, CDR2 FQNEAQ (reference sequence). The CDR3 nucleotides are TGTGCCAGCAGACCGGCGACAGGGAGCTCCTACAATGAGCAGTTCTTC. This gives the protein CASRPATGSSYNEQFF.

The V and J genes are TRBV2 and TRBJ1-2; D gene uncertain. CDR3 size: 15 residues. Trimming removed 2 bases from V and 8 bases from J, with 18 bases in between. CDR1 SNHLY and CDR2 FYNNEI come from the germline V gene. CDR3 in amino acids: CASSELEGGVEGYTF. The CDR3 nucleotides read TGTGCCAGCAGTGAATTGGAAGGTGGCGTGGAGGGCTACACCTTC.

V is TRBV7-9 and J is TRBJ1-1; tentative D call: TRBD1 (6 bases). Deletions cut 1 base from V and 4 bases from J, with 13 bases between. Germline values: CDR1 SEHNR, CDR2 FQNEAQ (reference sequence). The CDR3 consists of 15 residues. CDR3 in amino acids: CASSLVRGGRTEAFF. The CDR3 region has the DNA TGTGCCAGCAGCTTAGTGCGGGGGGGGCGCACTGAAGCTTTCTTT. Looking up the rest from reference TRBV7-9 and TRBJ1-1 gives the full variable domain: DTGVSQNPRHKITKRGQNVTFRCDPISEHNRLYWYRQTLGQGPEFLTYFQNEAQLEKSRLLSDRFSAERPKGSFSTLEIQRTEQGDSAMYLCASSLVRGGRTEAFFGQGTRLTVV.

V and J are TRBV6-5 and TRBJ2-7; possibly TRBD2 for D (6 bases). The CDR3 is made up of 14 amino acids. Germline CDR1 MNHEY, CDR2 SVGAGI. Trimming pared 1 base from V and 1 base from J, leaving 8 bases between. CDR3 nucleotide sequence: TGTGCCAGCAGTTACTACGGGGGTTCCTACGAGCAGTACTTC. As protein: CASSYYGGSYEQYF.

This clone has a single count. The chain recombines TRBV5-1 with TRBJ1-2; perhaps TRBD1 as D (5 bases). Germline values: CDR1 SGHRS, CDR2 YFSETQ. Trimming cost V 1 base and J 7 bases, with 8 bases left between them. The CDR3 is 12 amino acids. This CDR3 reads CASSLSGGGYTF. The CDR3 DNA is TGCGCCAGCAGCTTGTCGGGGGGTGGCTACACCTTC.

The genes are TRBV29-1 and TRBJ2-5, with a possible D match to TRBD2 (6 bases). The CDR3 runs to 12 residues. The ends were cut back, 4 bases at V and 4 bases at J, with 10 bases in the middle. Looked up from germline, CDR1 is SQVTM and CDR2 is ANQGSEA. CDR3 nucleotide sequence: TGCAGCGTTGGGGTCGGGGGAGAGACCCAGTACTTC. It yields the protein CSVGVGGETQYF.

V is TRBV19 and J is TRBJ1-4; no definite D call. Germline V gene sequence: CDR1 LNHDA, CDR2 SQIVND (reference sequence). V lost 5 bases and J lost 0, with 13 bases in between. This CDR3 region has 16 residues. Here the CDR3 reads CASSQFQVATNEKLFF. In DNA, the CDR3 is TGTGCCAGTAGTCAGTTCCAGGTTGCAACTAATGAAAAACTGTTTTTT.

V gene TRBV20-1 combines with J gene TRBJ2-5; maybe TRBD2 (6 bases). V was shortened by 3 bases and J by 1 base, with 9 bases between the two germline ends. Germline-derived CDR1 and CDR2 are DFQATT and SNEGSKA (reference sequence). The CDR3 is 13 amino acids. CDR3 sequence: CSASRGFQETQYF. Written as DNA, the CDR3 is TGCAGTGCTAGTCGGGGGTTCCAAGAGACCCAGTACTTC.

V usage is TRBV27 and J usage is TRBJ1-4; no firm D call. The V end was cut by 8 bases, the J end by 3 bases, with 13 bases between. Germline V CDR1 and CDR2: MNHEY, SMNVEV (reference sequence). CDR3 length equals 14 residues. DNA of the CDR3: TGTGCCAGCCGTAGGATCGGAGCTAATGAAAAACTGTTTTTT. It specifies CASRRIGANEKLFF.

This clone was recorded a few times. The chain is built from TRBV13 and TRBJ2-5; D is ambiguous. V lost 5 bases and J 3 bases, leaving 16 bases between the germline ends. The CDR3 is 15 amino acids. Germline V gives CDR1 PRHDT, CDR2 FYEKMQ (reference sequence). The CDR3 is CASSPLMALKETQYF. CDR3 nucleotide sequence: TGTGCCAGCAGCCCCCTGATGGCCCTCAAAGAGACCCAGTACTTC.

The rearrangement uses TRBV6-1 and TRBJ2-3; 9 bases line up with TRBD1. The trim removed 3 bases at V and 2 bases at J, leaving 3 bases unmatched. Germline V gene data show CDR1 as MNHNS and CDR2 as SASEGT. The CDR3 extends over 15 amino acids. CDR3 coding DNA: TGTGCCAGCAGTGAGGGGACAGGGCTCACAGATACGCAGTATTTT. This encodes CASSEGTGLTDTQYF.

This clone was observed once. V usage is TRBV27 and J usage is TRBJ1-2, with D unresolved. The V and J ends lost 0 bases and 7 bases respectively, with 9 bases between them. In germline, CDR1 is MNHEY, CDR2 SMNVEV (reference sequence). The CDR3 has 13 residues. CDR3 loop: CASSLSGFSGYTF. DNA for the CDR3: TGTGCCAGCAGTTTATCCGGGTTTTCTGGCTACACCTTC.

About this clone itself: The same CDR3 is also encoded by other DNA sequences in this sample. The J gene is TRBJ1-4, the V gene TRBV7-9; D perhaps matches TRBD1 (5 bases). The germline V gene encodes CDR1 SEHNR and CDR2 FQNEAQ (reference sequence). V shed 2 bases and J shed 8 bases, with 12 bases lying between them. This CDR3 has 14 residues. The chain's CDR3 is CASSLWQGGEKLFF. The CDR3 DNA sequence: TGTGCCAGCAGCTTATGGCAGGGCGGCGAAAAACTGTTTTTT.

The chain couples TRBV27 to TRBJ2-3, with D maybe TRBD2 (5 bases). Germline V gene lookup returns CDR1 MNHEY and CDR2 SMNVEV (reference sequence). V gave up 3 bases and J gave up 5 bases, with 12 bases separating them. The CDR3 loop spans 14 amino acids. The CDR3 sequence is CASSFDLEVDTQYF. For the CDR3, the DNA is TGTGCCAGCAGTTTTGACTTGGAGGTAGATACGCAGTATTTT.

The rearrangement links TRBV11-2 to TRBJ1-6; TRBD1 matches at 9 bases. This CDR3 contains 15 residues. Trimming cost V 5 bases and J 6 bases; bases outside gene matches: 5. The germline gives CDR1 SGHAT, CDR2 FQNNGV. DNA of the CDR3: TGTGCCAGCAGCGCCTGGACAGGGGTTAATTCACCCCTCCACTTT. It is translated as CASSAWTGVNSPLHF.

In its sample, this clone was seen once. The rearrangement uses TRBV19 and TRBJ2-2; the match to TRBD2 covers 13 bases. The germline V gene has CDR1 LNHDA and CDR2 SQIVND (reference sequence). The CDR3 is made up of 15 amino acids. V lost 5 bases, J lost 6 bases, and 3 bases stayed unmatched. The CDR3 DNA reads as TGTGCCAGTAGTTTACTAGCGGGGGGGCCCGGGGAGCTGTTTTTT. Its protein is CASSLLAGGPGELFF.

The rearrangement joins TRBV5-1 to TRBJ2-3, with D possibly matching TRBD2 (5 bases). The CDR3 contains 14 residues. The germline CDR1 and CDR2 sequences are SGHRS and YFSETQ. V lost 5 bases and J 4 bases, leaving 14 bases between the germline ends. Here the CDR3 reads CASRSAPSPDTQYF. Written as DNA, the CDR3 is TGCGCCAGCAGATCTGCCCCTAGCCCAGATACGCAGTATTTT.

This clone was recorded at least ten times. The chain recombines TRBV6-4 with TRBJ1-2; D not certain. Trimming cost V 4 bases and J 5 bases, with 8 bases left between them. There are 12 residues in the CDR3. Germline V gene lookup returns CDR1 MRHNA and CDR2 SNTAGT. CDR3 amino acids: CASSAGGYGYTF. CDR3 coding DNA: TGTGCCAGCAGTGCCGGAGGGTATGGCTACACCTTC.

V and J are TRBV10-3 and TRBJ1-5, with 11 positions matching TRBD1. The CDR3 is 14 residues long. With 5 bases clipped from V and 5 bases from J, the junction kept 2 bases outside the gene matches. Per the germline V gene, CDR1 is ENHRY and CDR2 is SYGVKD. CDR3 nucleotide sequence: TGTGCCATCAGTAGGACAGGGGGCGATCAGCCCCAGCATTTT. Protein product: CAISRTGGDQPQHF.

The chain uses TRBV5-1 and TRBJ2-3, with TRBD2 matching 9 bases. With 4 bases clipped from V and 4 bases from J, the junction kept 4 bases outside the gene matches. CDR1 is SGHRS and CDR2 is YFSETQ in the germline V gene. The CDR3 totals 14 residues. CDR3: CASSEGLAADTQYF. CDR3 DNA sequence: TGCGCCAGCAGCGAGGGACTAGCAGCAGATACGCAGTATTTT. Combining the CDR3 with reference TRBV5-1 and TRBJ2-3 gives the whole variable domain KAGVTQTPRYLIKTRGQQVTLSCSPISGHRSVSWYQQTPGQGLQFLFEYFSETQRNKGNFPGRFSGRQFSNSRSEMNVSTLELGDSALYLCASSEGLAADTQYFGPGTRLTVL.

The rearrangement uses TRBV6-6 and TRBJ2-1, with 13 nucleotides matching TRBD2. The ends lost 5 bases at V and 13 bases at J; junction bases unmatched: 5. Germline-derived CDR1 and CDR2 are MNHNY and SVGAGI (reference sequence). The CDR3 sequence is 13 residues long. In DNA, the CDR3 is TGTGCCAGCAGTAGACTAGCGGGGGGTAAACAGTTCTTC. Its translation: CASSRLAGGKQFF.

This sequence joins TRBV18 and TRBJ2-7, with unresolved D. Between the trimmed V and J ends, which lost 0 bases and 1 base, there was a span of 10 bases. The CDR3 loop spans 15 amino acids. Germline CDR1 is KGHSH and CDR2 is LQKENI. CDR3 in DNA: TGTGCCAGCTCACCACCTTCACGGGTTTCCTACGAGCAGTACTTC. This translates into CASSPPSRVSYEQYF.

This chain links TRBV20-1 with TRBJ2-7; possible D gene TRBD2, 5 bases. V shed 6 bases and J shed 4 bases, with 10 bases lying between them. Per germline, CDR1 DFQATT and CDR2 SNEGSKA (reference sequence). The CDR3 contains 11 residues. The CDR3 spells CSALREYEQYF. CDR3 nucleotides: TGCAGTGCCCTGAGGGAATACGAGCAGTACTTC.